These T cell receptor beta chains were read from a single sample in a study of T cell responses to AZD1222 COVID-19 vaccine. The data were produced by immunoSEQ multiplex PCR, yet TCRdb's version contains in-frame clones alone and is incomplete. The data hold tens of thousands of clones, with more than 75% observed a single time. Here the sequenced sample was peripheral blood, taken on day 0 of AZD1222 vaccination. The receptors were gathered from an adult in good health. The CDR3 runs from the conserved cysteine through the conserved F or W. The order of the fields is D gene, clone size, J gene, V gene, CDR3 protein, CDR3 DNA. The D gene is left open where the match is weak. Part of the rows lack a size; the others show once, few, many or a class for expanded clones.

D: .; size: .; J: TRBJ1-1; V: TRBV13; CDR3: CASSLGGNTEAFF; DNA: TGTGCCAGCAGCCTAGGGGGAAACACTGAAGCTTTCTTT
D: .; size: .; J: TRBJ1-3; V: TRBV2; CDR3: CASSEAAVFGNTIYF; DNA: TGTGCCAGCAGTGAAGCGGCAGTCTTTGGAAACACCATATATTTT
D: .; size: .; J: TRBJ2-7; V: TRBV28; CDR3: CASSLEGFHEQYF; DNA: TGTGCCAGCAGTTTAGAGGGGTTCCACGAGCAGTACTTC
D: TRBD2; size: .; J: TRBJ2-1; V: TRBV14; CDR3: CASSQGLAGGPRYNEQFF; DNA: TGTGCCAGCAGCCAAGGCCTAGCGGGGGGCCCAAGATACAATGAGCAGTTCTTC
D: .; size: .; J: TRBJ1-2; V: TRBV6-2/TRBV6-3; CDR3: CASSRSGTLRYGYTF; DNA: TGTGCCAGCAGTCGGTCAGGAACCCTGCGCTATGGCTACACCTTC
D: .; size: .; J: TRBJ2-7; V: TRBV6-5; CDR3: CASIGQVSYEQYF; DNA: TGTGCCAGCATCGGACAAGTCTCCTACGAGCAGTACTTC
D: TRBD2; size: few; J: TRBJ2-3; V: TRBV2; CDR3: CASSPGTSGGATDTQYF; DNA: TGTGCCAGCAGTCCAGGGACTAGCGGGGGGGCAACAGATACGCAGTATTTT
D: .; size: .; J: TRBJ1-2; V: TRBV6-5; CDR3: CASSYGGGTGYTF; DNA: TGTGCCAGCAGTTATGGGGGGGGGACAGGCTACACCTTC
D: .; size: few; J: TRBJ1-4; V: TRBV19; CDR3: CASSGRLGNEKLFF; DNA: TGTGCCAGTAGTGGGAGACTTGGGAATGAAAAACTGTTTTTT
D: .; size: .; J: TRBJ2-5; V: TRBV5-4; CDR3: CASSSHVGGRGRETQYF; DNA: TGTGCCAGCAGCTCTCACGTGGGGGGACGGGGTAGAGAGACCCAGTACTTC
D: TRBD1; size: .; J: TRBJ2-3; V: TRBV29-1; CDR3: CSVEWTGGTDTQYF; DNA: TGCAGCGTTGAATGGACAGGGGGCACAGATACGCAGTATTTT
D: .; size: .; J: TRBJ1-5; V: TRBV28; CDR3: CASSYPRPDPQPQHF; DNA: TGTGCCAGCAGTTATCCGAGACCGGATCCTCAGCCCCAGCATTTT
D: TRBD1; size: .; J: TRBJ2-5; V: TRBV6-6; CDR3: CASKVMGQTETQYF; DNA: TGTGCCAGCAAGGTAATGGGACAGACGGAGACCCAGTACTTC
D: TRBD1; size: .; J: TRBJ1-1; V: TRBV19; CDR3: CASSQGQGNTEAFF; DNA: TGTGCCAGTAGTCAGGGACAGGGGAACACTGAAGCTTTCTTT
D: TRBD1; size: once; J: TRBJ1-1; V: TRBV6-5; CDR3: CASSQQGILAFF; DNA: TGTGCCAGCAGTCAACAGGGGATTTTGGCTTTCTTT
D: TRBD2; size: .; J: TRBJ2-1; V: TRBV7-2; CDR3: CASSPPGLAGINEQFF; DNA: TGTGCCAGCAGCCCGCCGGGGCTAGCGGGGATCAATGAGCAGTTCTTC
D: TRBD2; size: .; J: TRBJ2-7; V: TRBV9; CDR3: CASSGSGGAKHF; DNA: TGTGCCAGCAGCGGTAGCGGGGGGGCCAAGCACTTC
D: TRBD1; size: .; J: TRBJ1-5; V: TRBV19; CDR3: CASRSGTGGSQPQHF; DNA: TGTGCCAGTAGGAGCGGGACAGGGGGCTCTCAGCCCCAGCATTTT
D: TRBD1; size: .; J: TRBJ1-6; V: TRBV15; CDR3: CATSRDLSGTGDSPLHF; DNA: TGTGCCACCAGCAGAGACCTCTCCGGGACAGGGGATTCACCCCTCCACTTT
D: .; size: .; J: TRBJ1-1; V: TRBV18; CDR3: CASSPMTPNTEAFF; DNA: TGTGCCAGCTCACCAATGACGCCGAACACTGAAGCTTTCTTT
D: .; size: .; J: TRBJ2-2; V: TRBV18; CDR3: CASSLPNTGELFF; DNA: TGTGCCAGCTCACTCCCGAACACCGGGGAGCTGTTTTTT
D: TRBD2; size: .; J: TRBJ2-1; V: TRBV5-6; CDR3: CASISGVLAGYNEQFF; DNA: TGTGCCAGCATCTCTGGGGTGTTAGCGGGGTACAATGAGCAGTTCTTC
D: .; size: .; J: TRBJ2-1; V: TRBV19; CDR3: CASSIGQPISYNEQFF; DNA: TGTGCCAGTAGTATAGGTCAGCCCATCTCCTACAATGAGCAGTTCTTC
D: .; size: .; J: TRBJ2-2; V: TRBV7-3; CDR3: CASSSYREGTGELFF; DNA: TGTGCCAGCAGCTCCTACAGGGAAGGCACCGGGGAGCTGTTTTTT